Detailed here is one T cell receptor beta chain. The antigen remains undetermined. The CDR3 has 15 amino acids. Deletions cut 6 bases from V and 7 bases from J, with 22 bases between. Germline CDR1 SGHNT, CDR2 YYREEE (reference sequence). The sample belongs to a study of OX40 agonist ivuxolimab in advanced cancers. Study overall: Dosing consisted of intravenous ivuxolimab at 0.01 to 10 mg/kg every 2 weeks. Study findings and constraints: Specificity for antigen went undetermined in the expanded peripheral T cells.

The assay was immunoSEQ multiplex PCR, and TCRdb's table has in-frame clones only and misses some. The table shows around 77,000 clones, with 85% to 90% occurring only once. The specimen comprised CD4+ or CD8+ T cells sorted from blood, sampled in a trial of the OX40 agonist ivuxolimab. This clonotype was sampled from an adult with an advanced solid tumor such as melanoma, head and neck, liver or kidney cancer. V gene TRBV5-4 combines with J gene TRBJ2-5, with D possibly matching TRBD1 (5 bases). CDR3 in DNA: TGTGCCAGCACCCTTTCGGCCCAGGGCCTAGTGACCCAGTACTTC. Translated: CASTLSAQGLVTQYF.